This T cell receptor beta chain was identified in a study of a mutant IDH1 vaccine in newly diagnosed glioma. At the level of the study: The earlier regimen, radiotherapy, temozolomide, or both, was most often both.

With regard to this clone: Its antigen remains unidentified.

Noted time point: week 23, last vaccination. Doses consisted of 300 ug of mutant IDH1 20-mer peptide each, paired with topical imiquimod. New WHO grade 3 or 4 astrocytomas that were IDH1-mutant and ATRX-lost had been found in donors. Germline trimming cut 3 bases from V and 10 bases from J; bases unmatched to any gene: 14. This CDR3 spans 15 amino acids. Germline V gene sequence: CDR1 SGHAT, CDR2 FQNNGV. The table came from immunoSEQ multiplex PCR; TCRdb's copy has only in-frame clones and leaves some out. In the table there are over 40,000 clones, about four fifths of which are singletons. This chain links TRBV11-2 with TRBJ1-2, with 7 bases that match TRBD1. The source is a woman between 35 and 50 years old with glioma. Some clones in this sample may be carry-over from other donors' samples. The sample was PBMCs, taken from a glioma patient whose treatment included an IDH1 peptide vaccine. The CDR3 nucleotides read TGTGCCAGCAGCTTCGCCAACGGACAGGCAGGCGACTACACCTTC. Translating gives CASSFANGQAGDYTF.